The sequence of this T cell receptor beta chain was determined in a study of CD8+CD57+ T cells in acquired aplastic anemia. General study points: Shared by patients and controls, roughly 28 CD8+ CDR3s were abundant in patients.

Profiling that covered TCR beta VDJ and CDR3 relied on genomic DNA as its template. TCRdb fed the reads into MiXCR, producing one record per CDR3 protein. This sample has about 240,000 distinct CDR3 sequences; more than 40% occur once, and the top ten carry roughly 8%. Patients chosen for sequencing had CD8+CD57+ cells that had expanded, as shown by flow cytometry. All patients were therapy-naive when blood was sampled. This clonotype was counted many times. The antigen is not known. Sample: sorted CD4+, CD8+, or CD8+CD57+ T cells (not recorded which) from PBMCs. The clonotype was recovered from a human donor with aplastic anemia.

The CDR3 nucleotides are TGTGCCAGCAGCGTAGACTCCGGCCACCAAGAGACCCAGTACTTC. Its protein product is CASSVDSGHQETQYF. The genes are TRBV9 and TRBJ2-5; D is unresolved. This CDR3 region has 15 residues. Looked up from germline, CDR1 is SGDLS and CDR2 is YYNGEE. The V end was cut by 0 bases, the J end by 0 bases, with 9 bases between. The whole variable domain, filled in from reference TRBV9 and TRBJ2-5, reads DSGVTQTPKHLITATGQRVTLRCSPRSGDLSVYWYQQSLDQGLQFLIQYYNGEERAKGNILERFSAQQFPDLHSELNLSSLELGDSALYFCASSVDSGHQETQYFGPGTRLLVL.